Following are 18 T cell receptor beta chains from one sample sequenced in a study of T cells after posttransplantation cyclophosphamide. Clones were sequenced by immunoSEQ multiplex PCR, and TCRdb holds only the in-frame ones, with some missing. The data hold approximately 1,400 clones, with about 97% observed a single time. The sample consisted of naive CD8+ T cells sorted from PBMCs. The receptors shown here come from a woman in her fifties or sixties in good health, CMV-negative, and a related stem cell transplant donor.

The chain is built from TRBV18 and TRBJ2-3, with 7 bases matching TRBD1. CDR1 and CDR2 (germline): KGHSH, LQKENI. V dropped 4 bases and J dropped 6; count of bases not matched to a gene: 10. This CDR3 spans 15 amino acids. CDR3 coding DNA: TGTGCCAGCTCACTTCGACAGGGATCAATGGATACGCAGTATTTT. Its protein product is CASSLRQGSMDTQYF.

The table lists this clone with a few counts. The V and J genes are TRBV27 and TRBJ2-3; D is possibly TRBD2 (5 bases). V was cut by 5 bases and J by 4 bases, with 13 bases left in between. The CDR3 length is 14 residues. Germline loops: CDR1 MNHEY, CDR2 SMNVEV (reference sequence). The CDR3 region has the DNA TGTGCCAGCAGTGTCCTAGGGAGTGCAGATACGCAGTATTTT. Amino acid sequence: CASSVLGSADTQYF.

This CDR3 reads CSAPQGSGELFF. The DNA of the CDR3 is TGCAGCGCCCCACAGGGCTCCGGGGAGCTGTTTTTT. This sequence joins TRBV29-1 and TRBJ2-2; the D gene is possibly TRBD1 (6 bases). V was pared by 7 bases and J by 6 bases, with 12 bases between. The CDR3 length is 12 residues. From germline, CDR1 is SQVTM and CDR2 ANQGSEA.

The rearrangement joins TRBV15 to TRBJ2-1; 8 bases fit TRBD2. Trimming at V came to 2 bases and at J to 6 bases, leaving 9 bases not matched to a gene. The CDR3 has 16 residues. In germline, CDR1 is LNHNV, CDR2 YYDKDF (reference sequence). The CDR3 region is CATSRRAAGDGNEQFF. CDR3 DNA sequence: TGTGCCACCAGCAGAAGGGCAGCGGGAGATGGCAATGAGCAGTTCTTC.

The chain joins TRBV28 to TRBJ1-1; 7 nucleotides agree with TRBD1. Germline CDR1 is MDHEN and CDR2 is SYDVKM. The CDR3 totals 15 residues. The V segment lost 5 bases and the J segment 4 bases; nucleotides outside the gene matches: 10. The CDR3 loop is CASSLPTRGITEAFF. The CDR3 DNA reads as TGTGCCAGCAGTCTCCCGACCAGGGGGATCACTGAAGCTTTCTTT.

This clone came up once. DNA for the CDR3: TGTGCCAGCCTACGAAACACTGAAGCTTTCTTT. Protein: CASLRNTEAFF. This sequence joins TRBV6-1 and TRBJ1-1; D is unclear. Germline V gives CDR1 MNHNS, CDR2 SASEGT. The CDR3 has 11 amino acids. V dropped 8 bases and J dropped 2 bases, with 6 bases sitting between them.

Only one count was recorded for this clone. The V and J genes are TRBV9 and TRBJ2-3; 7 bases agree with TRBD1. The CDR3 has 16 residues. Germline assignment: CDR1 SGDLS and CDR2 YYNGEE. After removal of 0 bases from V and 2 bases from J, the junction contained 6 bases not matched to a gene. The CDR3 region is CASSVAPGQTTDTQYF. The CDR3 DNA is TGTGCCAGCAGCGTAGCCCCGGGACAGACCACAGATACGCAGTATTTT.

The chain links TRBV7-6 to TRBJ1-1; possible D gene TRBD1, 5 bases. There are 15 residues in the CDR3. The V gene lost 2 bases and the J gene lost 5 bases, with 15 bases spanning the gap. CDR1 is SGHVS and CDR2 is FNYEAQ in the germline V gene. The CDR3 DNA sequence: TGTGCCAGCAGCTTAAGGGGCGGGGCCGGGACTGAAGCTTTCTTT. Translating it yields CASSLRGGAGTEAFF.

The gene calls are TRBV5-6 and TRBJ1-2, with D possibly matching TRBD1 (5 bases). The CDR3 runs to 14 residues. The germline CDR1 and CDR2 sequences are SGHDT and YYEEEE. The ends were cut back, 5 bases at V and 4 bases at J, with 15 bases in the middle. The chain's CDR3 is CASRGGSSGYGYTF. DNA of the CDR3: TGTGCCAGCAGGGGGGGTTCAAGCGGCTATGGCTACACCTTC.

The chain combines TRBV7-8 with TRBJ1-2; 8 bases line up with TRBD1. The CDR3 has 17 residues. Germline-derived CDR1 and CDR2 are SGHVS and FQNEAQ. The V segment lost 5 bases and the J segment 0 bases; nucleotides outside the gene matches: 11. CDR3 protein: CASSLRPGQEPNYGYTF. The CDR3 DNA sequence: TGTGCCAGCAGCCTGAGACCGGGACAGGAACCTAACTATGGCTACACCTTC.

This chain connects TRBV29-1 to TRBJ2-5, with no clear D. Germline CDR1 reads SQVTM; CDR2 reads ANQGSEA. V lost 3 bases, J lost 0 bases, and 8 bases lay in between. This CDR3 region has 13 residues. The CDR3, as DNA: TGCAGCGTTGATGGGCCTCACCAAGAGACCCAGTACTTC. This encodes CSVDGPHQETQYF.

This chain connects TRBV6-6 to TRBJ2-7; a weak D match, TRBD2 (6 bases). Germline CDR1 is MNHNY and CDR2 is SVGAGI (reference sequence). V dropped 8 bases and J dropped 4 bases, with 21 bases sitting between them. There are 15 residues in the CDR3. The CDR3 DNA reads TGTGCCAGCGGGCGGGACGTCCTCCGGGGATACGAGCAGTACGTC. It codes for CASGRDVLRGYEQYV.

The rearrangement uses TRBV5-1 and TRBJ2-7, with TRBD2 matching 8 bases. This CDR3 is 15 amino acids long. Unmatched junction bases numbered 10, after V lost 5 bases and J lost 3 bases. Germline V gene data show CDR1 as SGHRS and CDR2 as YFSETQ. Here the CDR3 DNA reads TGCGCCAGCAGTCCCGGGGTAGCGGGACGCTACGAGCAGTACTTC. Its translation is CASSPGVAGRYEQYF.

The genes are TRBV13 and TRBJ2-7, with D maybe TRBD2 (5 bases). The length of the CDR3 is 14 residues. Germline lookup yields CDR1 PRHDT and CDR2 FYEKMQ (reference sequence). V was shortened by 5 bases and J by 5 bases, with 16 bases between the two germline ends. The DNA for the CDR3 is TGTGCCAGCAGCCTAACCCCGGGGTCCGACGAGCAGTACTTC. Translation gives CASSLTPGSDEQYF.

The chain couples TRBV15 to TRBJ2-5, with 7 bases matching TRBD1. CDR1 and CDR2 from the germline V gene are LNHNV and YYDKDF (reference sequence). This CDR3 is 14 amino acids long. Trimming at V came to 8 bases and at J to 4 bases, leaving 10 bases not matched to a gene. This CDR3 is CATATGAGVETQYF. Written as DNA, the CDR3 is TGTGCCACCGCTACAGGGGCTGGGGTAGAGACCCAGTACTTC.

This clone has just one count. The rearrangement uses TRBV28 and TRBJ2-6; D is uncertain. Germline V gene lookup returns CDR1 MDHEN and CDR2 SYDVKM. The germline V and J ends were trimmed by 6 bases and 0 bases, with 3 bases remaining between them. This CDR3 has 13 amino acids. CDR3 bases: TGTGCCAGCAGGAGCTCTGGGGCCAACGTCCTGACTTTC. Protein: CASRSSGANVLTF.

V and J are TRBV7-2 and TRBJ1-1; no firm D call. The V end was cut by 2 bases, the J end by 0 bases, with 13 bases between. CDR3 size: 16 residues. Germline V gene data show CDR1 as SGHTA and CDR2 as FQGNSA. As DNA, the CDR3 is TGTGCCAGCAGCTTAATCGGCCCTAGAATGAACACTGAAGCTTTCTTT. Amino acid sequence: CASSLIGPRMNTEAFF.

The CDR3 coding sequence is TGTGCCAGCAGCGTAGCCAGCGGGAGGGCCGAGGGTAGCACAGATACGCAGTATTTT. This translates into CASSVASGRAEGSTDTQYF. The chain links TRBV9 to TRBJ2-3; 10 bases fit TRBD2. The V and J ends lost 0 bases and 0 bases, in that order; junction bases with no gene match: 10. In germline, CDR1 is SGDLS, CDR2 YYNGEE. This CDR3 has 19 amino acids. The variable domain in full, completed from reference TRBV9 and TRBJ2-3, reads DSGVTQTPKHLITATGQRVTLRCSPRSGDLSVYWYQQSLDQGLQFLIQYYNGEERAKGNILERFSAQQFPDLHSELNLSSLELGDSALYFCASSVASGRAEGSTDTQYFGPGTRLTVL.